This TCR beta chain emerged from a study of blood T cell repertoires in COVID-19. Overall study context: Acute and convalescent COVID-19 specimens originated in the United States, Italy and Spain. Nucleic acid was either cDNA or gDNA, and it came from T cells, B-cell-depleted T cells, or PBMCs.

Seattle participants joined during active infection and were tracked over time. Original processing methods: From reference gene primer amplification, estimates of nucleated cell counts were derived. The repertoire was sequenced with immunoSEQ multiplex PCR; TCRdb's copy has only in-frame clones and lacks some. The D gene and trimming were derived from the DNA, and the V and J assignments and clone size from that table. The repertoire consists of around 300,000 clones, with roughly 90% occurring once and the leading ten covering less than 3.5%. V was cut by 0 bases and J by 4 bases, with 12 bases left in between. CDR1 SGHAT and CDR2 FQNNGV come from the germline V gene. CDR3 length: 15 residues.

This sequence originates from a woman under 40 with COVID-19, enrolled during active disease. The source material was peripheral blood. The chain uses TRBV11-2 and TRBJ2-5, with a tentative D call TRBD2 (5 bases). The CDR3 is CASSLDSHSGETQYF. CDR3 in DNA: TGTGCCAGCAGCTTAGATAGTCACAGCGGAGAGACCCAGTACTTC.